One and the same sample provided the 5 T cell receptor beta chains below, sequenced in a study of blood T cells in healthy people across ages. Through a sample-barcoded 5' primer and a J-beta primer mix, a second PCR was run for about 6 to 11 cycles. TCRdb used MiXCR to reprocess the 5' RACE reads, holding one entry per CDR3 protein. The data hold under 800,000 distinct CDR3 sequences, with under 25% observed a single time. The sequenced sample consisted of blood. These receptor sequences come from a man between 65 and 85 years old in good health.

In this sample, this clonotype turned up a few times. The CDR3 region has the DNA TGTGCCATCAGTGGGGGTCCCTACGAGCAGTACTTC. Translation gives CAISGGPYEQYF. V and J are TRBV10-3 and TRBJ2-7; no clear D gene. Germline CDR1 reads ENHRY; CDR2 reads SYGVKD. Trimming removed 4 bases at V and 2 bases at J, with 6 bases between. There are 12 residues in the CDR3.

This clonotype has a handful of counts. CDR3 DNA: TGTGCCAGCAGGACCCCGGGACCAAGAACCGGGGAGCTGTTTTTT. Translated: CASRTPGPRTGELFF. This rearrangement joins TRBV6-5 to TRBJ2-2; D possibly matches TRBD1 or TRBD2 (5 bases each). CDR1 is MNHEY, CDR2 SVGAGI, per germline. Deletions cut 6 bases from V and 5 bases from J, with 16 bases between. CDR3 size: 15 residues.

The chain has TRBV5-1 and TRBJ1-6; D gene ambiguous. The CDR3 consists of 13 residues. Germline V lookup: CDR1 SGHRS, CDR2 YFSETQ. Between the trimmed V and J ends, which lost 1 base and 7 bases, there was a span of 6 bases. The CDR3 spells CASSLQDNSPLHF. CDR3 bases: TGCGCCAGCAGCTTGCAGGACAATTCACCCCTCCACTTT.

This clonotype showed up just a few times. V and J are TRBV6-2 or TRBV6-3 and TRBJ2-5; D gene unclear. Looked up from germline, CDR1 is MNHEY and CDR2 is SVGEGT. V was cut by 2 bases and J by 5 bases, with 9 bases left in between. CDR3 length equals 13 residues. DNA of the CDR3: TGTGCCAGCAGTTACGAGGTTGGGGAGACCCAGTACTTC. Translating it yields CASSYEVGETQYF.

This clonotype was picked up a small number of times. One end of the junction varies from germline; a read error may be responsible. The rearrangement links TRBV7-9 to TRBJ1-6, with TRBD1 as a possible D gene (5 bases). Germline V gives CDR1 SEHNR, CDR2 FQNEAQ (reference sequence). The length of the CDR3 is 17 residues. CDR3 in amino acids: CAGSGTWSTGANSPLHF. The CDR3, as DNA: TGTGCCGGCAGCGGGACTTGGAGTACCGGGGCCAATTCACCCCTCCACTTT.